Following are 19 T cell receptor beta chains from one sample sequenced in a study of technical replicates of blood from a handful of donors. Profiling relied on immunoSEQ multiplex PCR, and the TCRdb table lists in-frame clones only, not all of them. The sample comprises some 83,000 clones, 85% to 95% of which are singletons, and around 0.24% rests with the top ten. The sample was T cells isolated from PBMCs. The source is a human donor in good health.

The rearrangement joins TRBV7-8 to TRBJ2-5; weak D call: TRBD1 (6 bases). Per germline, CDR1 SGHVS and CDR2 FQNEAQ. V shed 7 bases and J shed 2 bases, with 17 bases lying between them. The CDR3 has 15 residues. CDR3 sequence: CASTLGGQSQETQYF. In DNA, the CDR3 is TGTGCCAGCACCCTAGGAGGACAGTCGCAAGAGACCCAGTACTTC. Full variable domain (remainder filled in from reference TRBV7-8 and TRBJ2-5): GAGVSQSPRYKVAKRGQDVALRCDPISGHVSLFWYQQALGQGPEFLTYFQNEAQLDKSGLPSDRFFAERPEGSVSTLKIQRTQQEDSAVYLCASTLGGQSQETQYFGPGTRLLVL.

The sample holds one count of this clone. The chain carries TRBV2 and TRBJ1-4; unclear D gene. V lost 7 bases and J 4 bases, leaving 16 bases between the germline ends. This CDR3 spans 15 amino acids. Germline CDR1 and CDR2: SNHLY and FYNNEI. The CDR3 DNA reads TGTGCCAGCACTCTGGCGGGGTGGGGTAATGAAAAACTGTTTTTT. Amino acids: CASTLAGWGNEKLFF.

The rearrangement uses TRBV5-1 and TRBJ1-5; possibly TRBD1 for D (5 bases). Germline V lookup: CDR1 SGHRS, CDR2 YFSETQ. This CDR3 is 13 amino acids long. V lost 3 bases and J lost 3, with 7 bases in between. The DNA of the CDR3 is TGCGCCAGCAGCTGGGGCACCAATCAGCCCCAGCATTTT. Translation gives CASSWGTNQPQHF.

The rearrangement links TRBV27 to TRBJ1-1; D not resolved. Trimming took off 4 bases at V and 0 bases at J, with 9 bases between the two ends. CDR3 length equals 14 residues. Germline-derived CDR1 and CDR2 are MNHEY and SMNVEV (reference sequence). The CDR3 region is CASSSLGLNTEAFF. The CDR3 region has the DNA TGTGCCAGCAGTTCTCTGGGCTTGAACACTGAAGCTTTCTTT.

V usage is TRBV30 and J usage is TRBJ2-2, with 8 bases that match TRBD1. The CDR3 consists of 14 residues. CDR1 is GTSNPN, CDR2 SVGIG, per germline (reference sequence). Trimming cost V 0 bases and J 6 bases; bases outside gene matches: 3. The CDR3 nucleotides are TGTGCCTGGAGTGTACTGGACAGGGCCGGGGAGCTGTTTTTT. Translated: CAWSVLDRAGELFF.

The V gene is TRBV30, the J gene TRBJ1-1; D is possibly TRBD1 (6 bases). This CDR3 contains 16 residues. The germline CDR1 and CDR2 sequences are GTSNPN and SVGIG (reference sequence). Trimming stripped 4 bases from V and 2 bases from J, with 20 bases between. The CDR3 reads CAWTLLTGRGNTEAFF. The CDR3 DNA follows: TGTGCCTGGACCCTCCTGACAGGTAGGGGAAACACTGAAGCTTTCTTT.

CDR3 sequence reads: CASDGTGQYNEQFF. The CDR3 DNA follows: TGTGCCAGCGACGGGACAGGGCAATACAATGAGCAGTTCTTC. The chain joins TRBV2 to TRBJ2-1; 9 bases match TRBD1. CDR1 and CDR2 (germline): SNHLY, FYNNEI. The CDR3 totals 14 residues. The junction had 6 bases not matched to a gene; V was cut back by 8 bases and J by 4 bases.

The chain combines TRBV7-3 with TRBJ1-6, with D perhaps TRBD1 (6 bases). V lost 5 bases to trimming and J lost 12 bases, with 17 bases between them. The CDR3 is 14 amino acids. Germline CDR1 SGHTA, CDR2 FQGTGA. This CDR3 reads CASSPRGGQGPLHF. CDR3 coding DNA: TGTGCCAGCAGCCCCCGCGGGGGGCAGGGACCCCTCCACTTT.

The rearrangement joins TRBV10-3 to TRBJ2-1; perhaps TRBD1 as D (6 bases). The germline V and J ends were trimmed by 3 bases and 0 bases, with 15 bases remaining between them. The CDR3 spans 17 residues. Germline CDR1 is ENHRY and CDR2 is SYGVKD. The CDR3 DNA reads TGTGCCATCAGTGAACTCGGGACAAAGAGCTCCTACAATGAGCAGTTCTTC. Its translation: CAISELGTKSSYNEQFF.

The V and J genes are TRBV19 and TRBJ2-7; the D gene is possibly TRBD1 (6 bases). The germline gives CDR1 LNHDA, CDR2 SQIVND (reference sequence). Trimming removed 1 base from V and 4 bases from J, with 17 bases in between. The CDR3 runs 16 residues. The CDR3 DNA is TGTGCCAGTAGTATAGGTTACAGGGACCCACCTTACGAGCAGTACTTC. Amino acid sequence: CASSIGYRDPPYEQYF.

Only a few counts were recorded for this clone. This rearrangement joins TRBV5-1 to TRBJ2-2, with a possible D match to TRBD2 (5 bases). CDR1 is SGHRS and CDR2 is YFSETQ in the germline V gene. The CDR3 sequence is 14 residues long. Trimming took off 0 bases at V and 5 bases at J, with 8 bases between the two ends. The CDR3 spells CASSLELGTGELFF. In DNA, the CDR3 is TGCGCCAGCAGCTTGGAACTAGGGACCGGGGAGCTGTTTTTT.

The rearrangement links TRBV19 to TRBJ1-3; D uncertain. Germline V gene lookup returns CDR1 LNHDA and CDR2 SQIVND (reference sequence). Between the trimmed V and J ends, which lost 4 bases and 8 bases, there was a span of 18 bases. The CDR3 totals 15 residues. DNA for the CDR3: TGTGCCAGTAGTACCCGTCGGGGTATAAGGGACACCATATATTTT. Protein: CASSTRRGIRDTIYF.

Only a few counts were recorded for this clone. CDR3 DNA sequence: TGTGCCACCCAGGACAGGGATAATTCACCCCTCCACTTT. It specifies CATQDRDNSPLHF. This chain links TRBV6-1 with TRBJ1-6; 8 nucleotides line up with TRBD1. This CDR3 is 13 amino acids long. With V trimmed by 10 bases and J by 5 bases, 4 bases remained unmatched. CDR1 is MNHNS, CDR2 SASEGT, per germline.

V gene TRBV2 combines with J gene TRBJ1-5, with D unresolved. Germline V lookup: CDR1 SNHLY, CDR2 FYNNEI. The CDR3 loop spans 13 amino acids. V lost 4 bases and J lost 3, with 7 bases in between. CDR3 DNA: TGTGCCAGCAGTGCACTGCCCAATCAGCCCCAGCATTTT. It yields the protein CASSALPNQPQHF.

The rearrangement links TRBV9 to TRBJ2-7; 9 bases fit TRBD1. Trimming took 0 bases from V and 5 from J; bases not matched to a gene: 9. The CDR3 covers 16 residues. CDR1 is SGDLS and CDR2 is YYNGEE in the germline V gene. CDR3: CASSVGGGTGRDEQYF. The CDR3 DNA reads as TGTGCCAGCAGCGTAGGGGGGGGGACAGGGCGGGACGAGCAGTACTTC. The complete variable domain, with remaining parts taken from reference TRBV9 and TRBJ2-7, reads DSGVTQTPKHLITATGQRVTLRCSPRSGDLSVYWYQQSLDQGLQFLIQYYNGEERAKGNILERFSAQQFPDLHSELNLSSLELGDSALYFCASSVGGGTGRDEQYFGPGTRLTVT.

This chain connects TRBV30 to TRBJ1-5, with D possibly TRBD1 on 5 matching bases. V was shortened by 5 bases and J by 7 bases, with 12 bases between the two germline ends. Germline V gives CDR1 GTSNPN, CDR2 SVGIG (reference sequence). This CDR3 is built from 12 residues. CDR3 loop: CAWARGVQPQHF. For the CDR3, the DNA is TGTGCCTGGGCCCGGGGGGTGCAGCCCCAGCATTTT.

This chain joins TRBV4-1 and TRBJ1-1; 7 bases line up with TRBD1. CDR3 length: 17 amino acids. Trimming took 0 bases from V and 0 from J; bases not matched to a gene: 7. The V gene's germline CDR1 is MGHRA and CDR2 YSYEKL. CDR3 DNA: TGCGCCAGCAGCCAAGACGGCCACAGGGGCGTGAACACTGAAGCTTTCTTT. Its translation: CASSQDGHRGVNTEAFF.

V is TRBV19 and J is TRBJ1-6; TRBD1 might be the D (5 bases). The CDR3 consists of 14 residues. Germline V CDR1 and CDR2: LNHDA, SQIVND (reference sequence). V lost 5 bases and J 10 bases, leaving 15 bases between the germline ends. The CDR3 sequence is CASSAQDLRSPLHF. For the CDR3, the DNA is TGTGCCAGTAGTGCACAGGACCTACGGTCACCCCTCCACTTT.

The rearrangement uses TRBV7-6 and TRBJ2-2; no reliable D call. Germline V gives CDR1 SGHVS, CDR2 FNYEAQ. CDR3 length equals 14 residues. The ends were cut back, 1 base at V and 1 base at J, with 4 bases in the middle. The DNA of the CDR3 is TGTGCCAGCAGCTTAGGGAGGAACACCGGGGAGCTGTTTTTT. Amino acid sequence: CASSLGRNTGELFF.